Listed here is a single T cell receptor (beta chain). The antigen remains unidentified. The sample comes from a study of spatial heterogeneity in lung cancer. Study at large: Combinations of a unique TCR and a UMI were tallied in raw reads, and on average each appeared more than ten times.

This CDR3 region has 16 residues. V gave up 5 bases and J gave up 4 bases; unmatched junction bases: 9. Germline V gene lookup returns CDR1 SGHVS and CDR2 FNYEAQ. Regarding time point: sample taken at primary tumor resection. Unsorted whole RNA samples from tumor, nontumor lung or frozen PBMC were sequenced. The roughly 79 donors had untreated early-stage non-small cell lung cancer. A single record per CDR3 protein comes from TCRdb applying MiXCR to the 5' RACE reads. The sample has 40,000 to 50,000 distinct CDR3 sequences, roughly 13% seen once. Findings and caveats of the study: Circulating ubiquitous expanded tumor TCRs were observed more frequently at resection than at follow-up.

The receptor's source is a male donor with early-stage non-small cell lung cancer. V usage is TRBV7-6 and J usage is TRBJ2-5, with 11 bases lining up with TRBD1. This sample comprised PBMCs, obtained at surgery. The CDR3 sequence: CASSPLPGQGGETQYF. The CDR3 nucleotides are TGTGCCAGCAGCCCCCTACCGGGACAGGGGGGAGAGACCCAGTACTTC.